This T cell receptor beta chain was sequenced in a study of Ad26.COV2.S vaccination and SARS-CoV-2 variants. Study-wide context: In the study, Ad26.COV2.S was injected intramuscularly once, or twice 56 days apart. Study findings and constraints: Recipients of either vaccine or placebo displayed similar breadth of non-spike TCRs. A substantial breadth of spike-specific CD8+ and CD4+ T cell responses after vaccination has been reported.

Losses at the gene ends were 6 bases for V and 4 bases for J; bases not matched to a gene: 9. The CDR3 sequence is 14 residues long. From germline, CDR1 is SQVTM and CDR2 ANQGSEA. Assay used: immunoSEQ multiplex PCR; TCRdb lists only in-frame clones, some missing. Counted here are some 480,000 clones, 87% occurring once; the ten biggest clones make up 13%. Remarks on this clone: Its antigen remains unknown.

Treatment indicated: around 19 received Ad26.COV2.S at low or high dose, single or two shots; 5 received placebo; per-sample allocation not given. Each sample was drawn 63 days after the first injection (of vaccine or placebo). The donor was a Boston adult aged 18-55 years. The sequencing here drew on peripheral blood, taken in a trial of Ad26.COV2.S vaccine versus placebo. The sequence came from a person between 18 and 65 years old who received the Ad26.COV2.S COVID-19 vaccine or a placebo. This chain connects TRBV29-1 to TRBJ2-7; 10 bases match TRBD1. CDR3 residues: CSVGGQGTKYEQYF. Here the CDR3 DNA reads TGCAGCGTGGGGGGACAGGGGACGAAGTACGAGCAGTACTTC.